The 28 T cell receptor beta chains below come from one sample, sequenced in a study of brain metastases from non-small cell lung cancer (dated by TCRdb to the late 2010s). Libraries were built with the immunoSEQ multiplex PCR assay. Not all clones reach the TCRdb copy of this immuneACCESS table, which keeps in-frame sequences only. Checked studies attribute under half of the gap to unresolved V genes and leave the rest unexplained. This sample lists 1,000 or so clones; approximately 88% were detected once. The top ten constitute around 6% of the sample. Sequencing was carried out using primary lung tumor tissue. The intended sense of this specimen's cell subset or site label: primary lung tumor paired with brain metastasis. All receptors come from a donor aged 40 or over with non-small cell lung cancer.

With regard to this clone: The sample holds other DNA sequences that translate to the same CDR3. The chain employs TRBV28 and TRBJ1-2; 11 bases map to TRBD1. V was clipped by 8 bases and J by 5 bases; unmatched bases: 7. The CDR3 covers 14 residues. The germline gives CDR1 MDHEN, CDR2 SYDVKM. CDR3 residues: CASADRGRGYGYTF. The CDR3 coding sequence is TGTGCCAGCGCGGACAGGGGGCGAGGTTATGGCTACACCTTC.

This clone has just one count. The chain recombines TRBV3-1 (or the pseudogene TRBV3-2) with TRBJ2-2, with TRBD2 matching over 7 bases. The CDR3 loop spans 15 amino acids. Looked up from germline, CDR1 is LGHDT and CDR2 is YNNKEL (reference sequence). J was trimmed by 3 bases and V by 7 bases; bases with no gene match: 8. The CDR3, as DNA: TGTGCCAGCACAGATGGGGGGGGTTACACCGGGGAGCTGTTTTTT. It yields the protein CASTDGGGYTGELFF.

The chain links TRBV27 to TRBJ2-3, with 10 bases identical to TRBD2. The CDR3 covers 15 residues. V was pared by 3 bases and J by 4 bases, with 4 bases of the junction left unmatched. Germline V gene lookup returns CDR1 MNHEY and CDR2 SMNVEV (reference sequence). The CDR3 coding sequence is TGTGCCAGCAGTTTGGCTAGCGGGGGATCAGATACGCAGTATTTT. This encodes CASSLASGGSDTQYF.

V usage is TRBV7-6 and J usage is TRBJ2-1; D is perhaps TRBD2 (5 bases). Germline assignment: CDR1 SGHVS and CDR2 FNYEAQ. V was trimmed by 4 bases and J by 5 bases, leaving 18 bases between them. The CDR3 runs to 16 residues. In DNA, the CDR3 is TGTGCCAGCAGCTCATTTAGGGAGACTACTCACAATGAGCAGTTCTTC. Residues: CASSSFRETTHNEQFF.

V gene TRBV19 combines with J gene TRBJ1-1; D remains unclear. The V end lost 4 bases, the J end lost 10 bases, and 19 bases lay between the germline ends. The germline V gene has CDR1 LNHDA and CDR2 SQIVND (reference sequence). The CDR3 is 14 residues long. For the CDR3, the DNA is TGTGCCAGTAGTAGCGCCGGCCGGCCCGCTACAGCTTTCTTT. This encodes CASSSAGRPATAFF.

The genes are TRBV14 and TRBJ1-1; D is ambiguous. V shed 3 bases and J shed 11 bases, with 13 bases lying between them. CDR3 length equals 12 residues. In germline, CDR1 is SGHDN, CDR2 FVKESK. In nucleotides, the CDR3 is TGTGCCAGCAGCCAGAGGTATGGGTACGCTTTCTTT. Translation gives CASSQRYGYAFF. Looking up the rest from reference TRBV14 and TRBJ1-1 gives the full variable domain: EAGVTQFPSHSVIEKGQTVTLRCDPISGHDNLYWYRRVMGKEIKFLLHFVKESKQDESGMPNNRFLAERTGGTYSTLKVQPAELEDSGVYFCASSQRYGYAFFGQGTRLTVV.

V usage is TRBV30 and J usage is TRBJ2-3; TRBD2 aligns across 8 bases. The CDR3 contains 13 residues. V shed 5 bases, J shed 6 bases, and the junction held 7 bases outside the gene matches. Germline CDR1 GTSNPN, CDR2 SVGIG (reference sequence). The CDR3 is CAWDRGGRDTQYF. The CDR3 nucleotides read TGTGCCTGGGATCGGGGGGGCCGGGATACGCAGTATTTT. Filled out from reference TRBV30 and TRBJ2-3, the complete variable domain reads SQTIHQWPATLVQPVGSPLSLECTVEGTSNPNLYWYRQAAGRGLQLLFYSVGIGQISSEVPQNLSASRPQDRQFILSSKKLLLSDSGFYLCAWDRGGRDTQYFGPGTRLTVL.

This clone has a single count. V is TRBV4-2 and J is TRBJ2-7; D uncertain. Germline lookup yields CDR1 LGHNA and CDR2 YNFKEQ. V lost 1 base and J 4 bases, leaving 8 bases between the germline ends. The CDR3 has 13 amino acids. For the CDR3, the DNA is TGTGCCAGCAGCCAAGGGGCCTTTTACGAGCAGTACTTC. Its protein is CASSQGAFYEQYF.

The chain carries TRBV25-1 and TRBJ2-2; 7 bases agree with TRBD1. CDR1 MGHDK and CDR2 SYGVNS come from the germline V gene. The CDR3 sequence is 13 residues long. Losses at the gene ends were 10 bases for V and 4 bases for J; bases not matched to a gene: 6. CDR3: CANRQGPTGELFF. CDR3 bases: TGTGCCAACCGACAGGGACCCACCGGGGAGCTGTTTTTT. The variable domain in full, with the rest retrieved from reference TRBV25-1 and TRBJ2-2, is EADIYQTPRYLVIGTGKKITLECSQTMGHDKMYWYQQDPGMELHLIHYSYGVNSTEKGDLSSESTVSRIRTEHFPLTLESARPSHTSQYLCANRQGPTGELFFGEGSRLTVL.

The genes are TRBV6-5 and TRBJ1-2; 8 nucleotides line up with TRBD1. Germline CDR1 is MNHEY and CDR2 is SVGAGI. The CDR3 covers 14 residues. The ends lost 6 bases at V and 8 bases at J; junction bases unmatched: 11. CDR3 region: CASRIGQGVEGYTF. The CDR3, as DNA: TGTGCCAGCAGGATTGGACAGGGAGTGGAGGGCTACACCTTC.

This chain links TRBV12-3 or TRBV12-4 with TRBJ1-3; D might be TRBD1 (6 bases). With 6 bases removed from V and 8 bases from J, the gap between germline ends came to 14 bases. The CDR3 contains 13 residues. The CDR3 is CASSPDRGDTIYF. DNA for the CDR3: TGTGCCAGCAGCCCGGACAGAGGAGACACCATATATTTT.

The CDR3 region is CSVEPWTGGLNEQFF. CDR3 nucleotides: TGCAGCGTCGAACCTTGGACAGGGGGCCTCAATGAGCAGTTCTTC. V gene TRBV29-1 combines with J gene TRBJ2-1; 11 positions match TRBD1. From germline, CDR1 is SQVTM and CDR2 ANQGSEA. The V segment lost 6 bases and the J segment 6 bases; nucleotides outside the gene matches: 10. The CDR3 loop spans 15 amino acids.

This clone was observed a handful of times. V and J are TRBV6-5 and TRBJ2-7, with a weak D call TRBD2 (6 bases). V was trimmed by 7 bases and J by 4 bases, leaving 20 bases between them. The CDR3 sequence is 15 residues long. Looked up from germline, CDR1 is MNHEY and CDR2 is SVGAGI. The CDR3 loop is CASMRVRDSGYEQYF. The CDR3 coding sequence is TGTGCCAGCATGAGAGTTAGGGACTCGGGATACGAGCAGTACTTC.

CDR3 region: CVSSQYNEQFF. As DNA, the CDR3 is TGTGTTAGCAGCCAATACAATGAGCAGTTCTTC. The chain has TRBV12-3 or TRBV12-4 and TRBJ2-1; no clear D gene. This CDR3 contains 11 residues.

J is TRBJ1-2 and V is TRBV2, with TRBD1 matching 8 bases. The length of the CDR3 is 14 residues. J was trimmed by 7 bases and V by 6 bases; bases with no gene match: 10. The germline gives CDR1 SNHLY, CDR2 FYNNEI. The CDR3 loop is CASRAGGAIGGYTF. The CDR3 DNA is TGTGCCAGCAGAGCAGGGGGCGCAATAGGTGGCTACACCTTC.

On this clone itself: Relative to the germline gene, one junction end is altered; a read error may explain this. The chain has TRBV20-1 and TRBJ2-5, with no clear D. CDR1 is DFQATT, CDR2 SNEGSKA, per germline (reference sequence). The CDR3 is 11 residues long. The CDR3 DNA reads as TGTGCCAGCAGCTCGCGGAAAACCCAGTACTTC. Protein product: CASSSRKTQYF.

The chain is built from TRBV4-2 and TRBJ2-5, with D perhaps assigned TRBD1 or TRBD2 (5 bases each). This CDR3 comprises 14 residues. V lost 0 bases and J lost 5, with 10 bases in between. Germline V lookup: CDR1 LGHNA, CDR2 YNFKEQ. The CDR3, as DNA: TGTGCCAGCAGCCAAGAACCCGGGGCGGAGACCCAGTACTTC. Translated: CASSQEPGAETQYF.

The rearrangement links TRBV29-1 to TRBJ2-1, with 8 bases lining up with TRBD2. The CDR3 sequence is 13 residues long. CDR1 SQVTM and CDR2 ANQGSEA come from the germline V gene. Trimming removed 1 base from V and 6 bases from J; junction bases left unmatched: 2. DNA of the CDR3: TGCAGCGTTGAAGGCGGGAGGAGCAATGAGCAGTTCTTC. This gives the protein CSVEGGRSNEQFF.

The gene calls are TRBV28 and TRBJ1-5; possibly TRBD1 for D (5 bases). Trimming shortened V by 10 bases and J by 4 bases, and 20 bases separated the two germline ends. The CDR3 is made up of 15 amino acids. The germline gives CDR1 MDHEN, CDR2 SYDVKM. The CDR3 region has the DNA TGTGCCACAAAAGGGAAGGGGATCTTTAATCAGCCCCAGCATTTT. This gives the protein CATKGKGIFNQPQHF.

CDR3 region: CASRRGAASSYEQYF. In nucleotides, the CDR3 is TGTGCCAGCAGACGGGGGGCCGCGAGCTCCTACGAGCAGTACTTC. The gene calls are TRBV6-5 and TRBJ2-7; weak D call: TRBD2 (7 bases). V dropped 6 bases and J dropped 0 bases, with 15 bases sitting between them. Germline CDR1 reads MNHEY; CDR2 reads SVGAGI. This CDR3 is built from 15 residues.

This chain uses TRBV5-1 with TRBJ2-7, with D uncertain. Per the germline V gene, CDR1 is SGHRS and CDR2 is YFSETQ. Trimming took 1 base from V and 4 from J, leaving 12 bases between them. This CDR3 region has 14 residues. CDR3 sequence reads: CASSLLAQTYEQYF. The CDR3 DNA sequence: TGCGCCAGCAGCTTGTTGGCACAGACGTACGAGCAGTACTTC.

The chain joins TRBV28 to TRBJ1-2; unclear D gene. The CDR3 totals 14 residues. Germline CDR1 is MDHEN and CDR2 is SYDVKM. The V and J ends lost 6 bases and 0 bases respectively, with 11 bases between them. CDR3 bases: TGTGCCAGCAGCCCCTTATTTGCTAACTATGGCTACACCTTC. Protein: CASSPLFANYGYTF.

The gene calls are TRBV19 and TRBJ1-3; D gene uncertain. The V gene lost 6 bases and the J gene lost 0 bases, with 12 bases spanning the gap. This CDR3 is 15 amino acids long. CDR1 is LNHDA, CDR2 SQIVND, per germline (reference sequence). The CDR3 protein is CASSKTVTSGNTIYF. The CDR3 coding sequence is TGTGCCAGTAGCAAGACCGTTACCTCTGGAAACACCATATATTTT.

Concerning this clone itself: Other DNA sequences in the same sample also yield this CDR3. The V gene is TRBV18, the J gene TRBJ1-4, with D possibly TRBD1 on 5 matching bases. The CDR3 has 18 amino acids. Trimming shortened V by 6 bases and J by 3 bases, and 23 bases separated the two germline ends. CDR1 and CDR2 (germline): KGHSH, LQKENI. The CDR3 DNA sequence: TGTGCCAGCTCTCAACAGAGGCAGGGCCCTGGGGCTAATGAAAAACTGTTTTTT. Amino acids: CASSQQRQGPGANEKLFF.

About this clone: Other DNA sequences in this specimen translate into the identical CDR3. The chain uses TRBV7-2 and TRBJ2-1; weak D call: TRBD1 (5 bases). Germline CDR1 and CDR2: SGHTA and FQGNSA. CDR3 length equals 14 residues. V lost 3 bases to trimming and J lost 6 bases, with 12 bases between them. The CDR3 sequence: CASSFGQKLNEQFF. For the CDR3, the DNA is TGTGCCAGCAGCTTCGGACAAAAACTCAATGAGCAGTTCTTC.

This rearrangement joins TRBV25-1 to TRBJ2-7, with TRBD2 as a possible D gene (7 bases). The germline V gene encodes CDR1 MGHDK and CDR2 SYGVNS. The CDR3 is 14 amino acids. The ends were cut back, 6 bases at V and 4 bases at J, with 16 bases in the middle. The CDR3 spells CASRGAAGVYEQYF. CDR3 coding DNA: TGTGCCAGCAGGGGGGCCGCGGGGGTGTACGAGCAGTACTTC.

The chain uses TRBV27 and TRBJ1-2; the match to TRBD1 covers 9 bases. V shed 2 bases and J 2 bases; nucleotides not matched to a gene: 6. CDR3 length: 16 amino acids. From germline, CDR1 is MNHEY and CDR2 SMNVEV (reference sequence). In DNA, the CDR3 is TGTGCCAGCAGTTTACAAGGGACAGGGATCAACTATGGCTACACCTTC. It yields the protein CASSLQGTGINYGYTF.

The CDR3 protein is CASSLDRGDLEQYF. The DNA of the CDR3 is TGTGCCAGCAGTCTCGACAGGGGTGACTTGGAGCAGTACTTC. The J gene is TRBJ2-7, the V gene TRBV6-6; 8 positions agree with TRBD1. J lost 7 bases, V lost 5 bases, and 10 bases had no gene match. The CDR3 contains 14 residues. The germline V gene has CDR1 MNHNY and CDR2 SVGAGI (reference sequence).